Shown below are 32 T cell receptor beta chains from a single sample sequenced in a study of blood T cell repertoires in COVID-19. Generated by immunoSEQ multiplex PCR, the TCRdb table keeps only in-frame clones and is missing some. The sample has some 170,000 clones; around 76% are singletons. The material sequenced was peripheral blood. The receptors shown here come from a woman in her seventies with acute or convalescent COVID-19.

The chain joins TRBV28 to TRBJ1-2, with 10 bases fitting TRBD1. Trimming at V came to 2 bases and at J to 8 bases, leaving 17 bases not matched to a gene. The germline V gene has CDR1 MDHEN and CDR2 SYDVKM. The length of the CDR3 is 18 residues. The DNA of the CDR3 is TGTGCCAGCAGTTTAGTGACAGGGGGCCTAGCTCTAACTAAAGGCTACACCTTC. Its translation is CASSLVTGGLALTKGYTF.

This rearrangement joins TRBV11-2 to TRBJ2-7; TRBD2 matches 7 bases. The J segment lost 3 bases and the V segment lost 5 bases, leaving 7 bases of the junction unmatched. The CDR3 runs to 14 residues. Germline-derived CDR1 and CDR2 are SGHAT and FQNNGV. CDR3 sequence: CASSPRGGDYEQYF. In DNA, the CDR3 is TGTGCCAGCAGCCCGCGTGGGGGGGACTACGAGCAGTACTTC.

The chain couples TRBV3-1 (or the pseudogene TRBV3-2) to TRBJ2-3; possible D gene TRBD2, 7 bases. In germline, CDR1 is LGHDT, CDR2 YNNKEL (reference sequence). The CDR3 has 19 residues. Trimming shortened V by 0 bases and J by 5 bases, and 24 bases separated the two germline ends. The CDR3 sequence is CASSQEVGGGHKLRDTQYF. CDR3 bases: TGTGCCAGCAGCCAAGAGGTGGGGGGGGGCCATAAGTTAAGAGATACGCAGTATTTT.

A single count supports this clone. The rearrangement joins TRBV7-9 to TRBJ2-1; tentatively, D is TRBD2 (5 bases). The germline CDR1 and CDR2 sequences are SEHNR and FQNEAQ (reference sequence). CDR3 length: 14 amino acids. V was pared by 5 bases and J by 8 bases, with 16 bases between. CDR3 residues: CASSNRARADEQFF. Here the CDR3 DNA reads TGTGCCAGCAGCAATCGGGCTCGAGCGGATGAGCAGTTCTTC.

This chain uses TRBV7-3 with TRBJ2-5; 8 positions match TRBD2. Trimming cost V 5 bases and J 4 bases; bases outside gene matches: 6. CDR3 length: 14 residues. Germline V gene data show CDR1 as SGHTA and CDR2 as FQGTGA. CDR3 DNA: TGTGCCAGCAGCCCCGGACTAGCTGGAGAGACCCAGTACTTC. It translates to CASSPGLAGETQYF.

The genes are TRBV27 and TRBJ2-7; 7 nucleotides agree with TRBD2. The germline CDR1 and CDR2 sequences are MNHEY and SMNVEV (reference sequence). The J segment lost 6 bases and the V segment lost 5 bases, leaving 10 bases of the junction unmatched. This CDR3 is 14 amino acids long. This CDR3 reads CASSPAGVRAEQYF. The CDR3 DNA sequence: TGTGCCAGCAGTCCGGCGGGGGTTAGGGCCGAGCAGTACTTC.

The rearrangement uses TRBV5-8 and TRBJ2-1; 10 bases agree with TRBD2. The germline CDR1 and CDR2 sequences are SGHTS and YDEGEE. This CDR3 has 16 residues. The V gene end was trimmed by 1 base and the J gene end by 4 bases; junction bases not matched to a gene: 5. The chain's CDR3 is CASSLSGLADYNEQFF. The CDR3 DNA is TGTGCCAGCAGCTTGTCCGGACTAGCGGATTACAATGAGCAGTTCTTC.

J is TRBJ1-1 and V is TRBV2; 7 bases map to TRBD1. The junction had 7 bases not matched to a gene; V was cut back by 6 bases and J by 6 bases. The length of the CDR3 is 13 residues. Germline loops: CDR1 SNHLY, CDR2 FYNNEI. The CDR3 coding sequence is TGTGCCAGCAGCCTAGACAGGGACCCTGAAGCTTTCTTT. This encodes CASSLDRDPEAFF.

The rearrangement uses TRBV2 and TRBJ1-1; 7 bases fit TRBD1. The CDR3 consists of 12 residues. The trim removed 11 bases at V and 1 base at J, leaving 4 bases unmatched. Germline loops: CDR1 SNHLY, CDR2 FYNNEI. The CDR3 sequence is CAAGGRNTEAFF. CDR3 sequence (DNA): TGTGCCGCAGGGGGGAGGAACACTGAAGCTTTCTTT.

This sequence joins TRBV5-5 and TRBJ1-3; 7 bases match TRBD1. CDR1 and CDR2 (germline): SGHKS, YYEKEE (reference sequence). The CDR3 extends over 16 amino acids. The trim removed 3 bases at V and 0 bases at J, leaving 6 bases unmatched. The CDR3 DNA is TGTGCCAGCAGCTGGACCGGGACAGCCTCTGGAAACACCATATATTTT. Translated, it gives CASSWTGTASGNTIYF. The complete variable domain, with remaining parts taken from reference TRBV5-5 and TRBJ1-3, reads DAGVTQSPTHLIKTRGQQVTLRCSPISGHKSVSWYQQVLGQGPQFIFQYYEKEERGRGNFPDRFSARQFPNYSSELNVNALLLGDSALYLCASSWTGTASGNTIYFGEGSWLTVV.

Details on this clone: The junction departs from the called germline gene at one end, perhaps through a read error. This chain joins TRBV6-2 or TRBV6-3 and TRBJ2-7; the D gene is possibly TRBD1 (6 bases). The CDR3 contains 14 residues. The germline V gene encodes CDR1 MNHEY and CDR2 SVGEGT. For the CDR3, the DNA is TGTGCCAGCAGTTCTCCCACTCTGACAGGAGATTGGGACTTC. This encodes CASSSPTLTGDWDF.

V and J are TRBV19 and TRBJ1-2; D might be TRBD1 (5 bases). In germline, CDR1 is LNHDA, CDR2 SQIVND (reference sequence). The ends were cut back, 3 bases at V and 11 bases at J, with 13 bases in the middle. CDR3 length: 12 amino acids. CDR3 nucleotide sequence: TGTGCCAGTAGTATGATGAAGGGGAAATACACCTTC. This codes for CASSMMKGKYTF. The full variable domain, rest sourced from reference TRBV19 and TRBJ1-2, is DGGITQSPKYLFRKEGQNVTLSCEQNLNHDAMYWYRQDPGQGLRLIYYSQIVNDFQKGDIAEGYSVSREKKESFPLTVTSAQKNPTAFYLCASSMMKGKYTFGSGTRLTVV.

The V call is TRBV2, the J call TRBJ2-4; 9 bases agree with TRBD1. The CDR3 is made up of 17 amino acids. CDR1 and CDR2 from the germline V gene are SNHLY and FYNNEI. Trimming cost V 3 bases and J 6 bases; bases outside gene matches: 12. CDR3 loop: CASSDWTGDSFGNIQYF. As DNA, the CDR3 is TGTGCCAGCAGTGATTGGACAGGGGACTCCTTTGGAAACATTCAGTACTTC.

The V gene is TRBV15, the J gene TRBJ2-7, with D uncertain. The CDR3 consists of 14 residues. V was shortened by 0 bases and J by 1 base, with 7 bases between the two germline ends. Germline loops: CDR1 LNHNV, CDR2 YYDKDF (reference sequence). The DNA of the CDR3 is TGTGCCACCAGCAGAGACCCCAGATCCTACGAGCAGTACTTC. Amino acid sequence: CATSRDPRSYEQYF.

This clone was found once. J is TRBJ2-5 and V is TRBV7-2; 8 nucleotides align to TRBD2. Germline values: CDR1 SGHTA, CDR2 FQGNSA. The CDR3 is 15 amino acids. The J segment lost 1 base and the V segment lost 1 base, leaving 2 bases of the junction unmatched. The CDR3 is CASSLGRGGQETQYF. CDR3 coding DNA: TGTGCCAGCAGCTTAGGACGGGGGGGCCAAGAGACCCAGTACTTC.

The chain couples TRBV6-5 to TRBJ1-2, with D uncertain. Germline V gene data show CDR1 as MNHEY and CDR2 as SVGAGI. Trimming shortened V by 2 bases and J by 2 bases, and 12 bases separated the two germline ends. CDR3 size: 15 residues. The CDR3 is CASSYRLNSNYGYTF. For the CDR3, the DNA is TGTGCCAGCAGTTACCGCCTTAACAGCAACTATGGCTACACCTTC.

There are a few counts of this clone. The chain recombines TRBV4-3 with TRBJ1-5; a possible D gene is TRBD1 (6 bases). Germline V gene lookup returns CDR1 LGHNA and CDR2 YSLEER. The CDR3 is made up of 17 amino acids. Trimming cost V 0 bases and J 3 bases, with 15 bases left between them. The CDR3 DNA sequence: TGCGCCAGCAGCCAAGATCCACAGGGTGGGTCCAATCAGCCCCAGCATTTT. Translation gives CASSQDPQGGSNQPQHF.

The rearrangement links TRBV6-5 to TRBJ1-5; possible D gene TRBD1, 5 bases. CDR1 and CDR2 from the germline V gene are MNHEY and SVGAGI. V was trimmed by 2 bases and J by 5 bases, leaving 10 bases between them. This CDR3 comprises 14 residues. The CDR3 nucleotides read TGTGCCAGCAGTTACCTCGGGGGGGATCAGCCCCAGCATTTT. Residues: CASSYLGGDQPQHF.

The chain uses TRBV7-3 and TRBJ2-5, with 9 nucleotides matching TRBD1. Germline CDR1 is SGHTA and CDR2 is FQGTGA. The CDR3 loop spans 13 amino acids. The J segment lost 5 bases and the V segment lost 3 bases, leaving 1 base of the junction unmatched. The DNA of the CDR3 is TGTGCCAGCAGCTTTGGGACAGGGGAGACCCAGTACTTC. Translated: CASSFGTGETQYF. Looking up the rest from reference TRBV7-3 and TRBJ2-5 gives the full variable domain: GAGVSQTPSNKVTEKGKYVELRCDPISGHTALYWYRQSLGQGPEFLIYFQGTGAADDSGLPNDRFFAVRPEGSVSTLKIQRTERGDSAVYLCASSFGTGETQYFGPGTRLLVL.

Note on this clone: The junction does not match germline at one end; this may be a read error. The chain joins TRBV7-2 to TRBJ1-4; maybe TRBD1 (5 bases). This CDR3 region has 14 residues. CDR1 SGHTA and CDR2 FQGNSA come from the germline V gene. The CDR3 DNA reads TGTGCCAGCAGCTTGAGACAGACTAGTGAAAAACTGTTTTTT. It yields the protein CASSLRQTSEKLFF.

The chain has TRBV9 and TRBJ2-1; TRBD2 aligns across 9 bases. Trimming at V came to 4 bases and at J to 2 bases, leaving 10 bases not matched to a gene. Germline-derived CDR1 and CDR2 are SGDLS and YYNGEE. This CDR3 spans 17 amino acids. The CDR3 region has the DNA TGTGCCAGCAGCCCATCCGCTAGCGGGAATACCTACAATGAGCAGTTCTTC. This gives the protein CASSPSASGNTYNEQFF.

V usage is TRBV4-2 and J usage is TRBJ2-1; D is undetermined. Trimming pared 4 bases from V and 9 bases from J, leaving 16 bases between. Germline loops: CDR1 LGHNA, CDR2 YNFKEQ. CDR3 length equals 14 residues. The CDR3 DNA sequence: TGTGCCAGCAGCCTTCCTACTCCGTCCGGTGAGCAGTTCTTC. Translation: CASSLPTPSGEQFF.

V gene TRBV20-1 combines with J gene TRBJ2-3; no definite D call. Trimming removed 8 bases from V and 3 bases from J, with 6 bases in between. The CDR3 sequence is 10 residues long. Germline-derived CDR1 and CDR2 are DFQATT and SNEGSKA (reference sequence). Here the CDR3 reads CSIRTDTQYF. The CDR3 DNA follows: TGCAGTATACGGACAGATACGCAGTATTTT.

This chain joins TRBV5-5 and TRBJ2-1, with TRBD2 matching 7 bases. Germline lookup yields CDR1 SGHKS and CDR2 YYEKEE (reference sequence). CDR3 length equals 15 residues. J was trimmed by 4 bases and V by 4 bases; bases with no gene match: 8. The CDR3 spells CASSVGLGDYNEQFF. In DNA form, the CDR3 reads TGTGCCAGCAGCGTTGGACTAGGCGATTACAATGAGCAGTTCTTC.

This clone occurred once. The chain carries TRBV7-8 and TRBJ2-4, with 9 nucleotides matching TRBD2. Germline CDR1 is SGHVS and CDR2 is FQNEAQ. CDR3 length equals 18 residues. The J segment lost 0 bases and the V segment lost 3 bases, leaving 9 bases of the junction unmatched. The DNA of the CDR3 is TGTGCCAGCAGCTTGGTGGGACTAGCTAGCGTAGCCAAAAACATTCAGTACTTC. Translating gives CASSLVGLASVAKNIQYF.

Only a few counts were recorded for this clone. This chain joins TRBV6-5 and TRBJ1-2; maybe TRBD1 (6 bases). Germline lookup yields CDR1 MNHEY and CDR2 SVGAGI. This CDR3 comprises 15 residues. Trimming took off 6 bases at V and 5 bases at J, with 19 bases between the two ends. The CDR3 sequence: CASSGPDTGPYGYTF. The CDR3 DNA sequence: TGTGCCAGCAGCGGTCCGGACACAGGGCCATATGGCTACACCTTC.

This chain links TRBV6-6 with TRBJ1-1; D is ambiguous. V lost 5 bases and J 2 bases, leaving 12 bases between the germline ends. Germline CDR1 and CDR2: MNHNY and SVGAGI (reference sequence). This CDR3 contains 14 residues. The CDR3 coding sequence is TGTGCCAGCAGTATAGCAAATTTAAACACTGAAGCTTTCTTT. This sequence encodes CASSIANLNTEAFF.

In DNA, the CDR3 is TGTGCCAGCAGCTTAGTGACAGGGATGGGGAATCAGCCCCAGCATTTT. It is translated as CASSLVTGMGNQPQHF. The rearrangement joins TRBV7-8 to TRBJ1-5; 7 nucleotides agree with TRBD1. The CDR3 has 16 residues. V lost 1 base and J lost 4; bases outside the gene matches: 7. Per the germline V gene, CDR1 is SGHVS and CDR2 is FQNEAQ. Full variable domain (outside the CDR3, taken from reference TRBV7-8 and TRBJ1-5): GAGVSQSPRYKVAKRGQDVALRCDPISGHVSLFWYQQALGQGPEFLTYFQNEAQLDKSGLPSDRFFAERPEGSVSTLKIQRTQQEDSAVYLCASSLVTGMGNQPQHFGDGTRLSIL.

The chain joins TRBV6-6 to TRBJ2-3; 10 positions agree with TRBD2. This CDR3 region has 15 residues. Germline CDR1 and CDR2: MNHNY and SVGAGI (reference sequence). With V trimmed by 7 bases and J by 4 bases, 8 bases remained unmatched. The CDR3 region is CASKLAGVSADTQYF. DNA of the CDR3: TGTGCCAGCAAGCTAGCGGGGGTATCAGCAGATACGCAGTATTTT.

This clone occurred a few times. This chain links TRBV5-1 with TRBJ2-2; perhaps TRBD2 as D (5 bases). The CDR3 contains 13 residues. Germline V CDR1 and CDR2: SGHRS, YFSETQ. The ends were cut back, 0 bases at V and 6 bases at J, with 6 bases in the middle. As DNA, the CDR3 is TGCGCCAGCAGCTTGGGGGGAGCCGGGGAGCTGTTTTTT. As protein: CASSLGGAGELFF.

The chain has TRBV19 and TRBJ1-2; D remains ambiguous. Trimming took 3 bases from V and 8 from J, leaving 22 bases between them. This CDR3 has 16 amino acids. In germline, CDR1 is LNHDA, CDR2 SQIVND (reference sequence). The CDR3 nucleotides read TGTGCCAGTAGTATGCTGGGAGTATCGGAGGTTGGGGGCTACACCTTC. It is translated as CASSMLGVSEVGGYTF.

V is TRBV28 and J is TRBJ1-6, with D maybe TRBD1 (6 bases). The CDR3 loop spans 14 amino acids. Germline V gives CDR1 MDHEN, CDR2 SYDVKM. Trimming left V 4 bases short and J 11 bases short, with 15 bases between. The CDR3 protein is CASSSQFAGAPLHF. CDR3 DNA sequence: TGTGCCAGCAGTTCCCAGTTCGCAGGGGCACCCCTCCACTTT.